This TCR beta chain was recorded in a study of shared clonotypes between healthy human individuals. For the study at large: Three plates each covered CD4 naive and memory; CD8 naive two, CD8 memory one. Study-wide results and caveats: Tissue TCR repertoires likely differ from these blood-only repertoires. Rarefaction gave evidence that sorted-subset sequencing remained incomplete despite large depth. Relative to memory subsets, naive subsets generally showed larger estimated richness.

Using immunoSEQ multiplex PCR, the repertoire was profiled, and TCRdb retains in-frame clones only, with some absent. The table has about 1.5 million clones, approximately 98% seen once. Notes on this clone: What it binds is unknown.

Germline V gene lookup returns CDR1 SEHNR and CDR2 FQNEAQ (reference sequence). The CDR3 extends over 15 amino acids. V shed 7 bases, J shed 7 bases, and the junction held 9 bases outside the gene matches. Material for sequencing was naive CD4+ T cells sorted from blood. The subset: CD45RA+ positively selected. The chain links TRBV7-9 to TRBJ2-1; TRBD2 aligns across 11 bases. The sequence derives from a man aged 30 to 39 in good health. The CDR3: CASTLSGRAENEQFF. CDR3 nucleotides: TGTGCCAGCACCCTTAGCGGGAGGGCCGAGAATGAGCAGTTCTTC.